The clone carrying this T cell receptor beta chain was recorded at least ten times. Antigen specificity is unknown. These data belong to a study of identical twins. Findings of the study overall: Twins' surplus sharing was weaker for beta out-of-frame sequences. Reduced insertions were recorded for abundant cord blood beta clonotypes, with no such pattern in memory repertoires.

Between the trimmed V and J ends, which lost 4 bases and 3 bases, there was a span of 10 bases. The length of the CDR3 is 13 residues. CDR1 MNHEY and CDR2 SMNVEV come from the germline V gene (reference sequence). Through template switching, a universal primer site was introduced, and the cDNA contained unique molecular identifiers. TCRdb re-derived calls from the 5' RACE reads in MiXCR, one entry per CDR3 protein. The sample carries 570,000 or so distinct CDR3 sequences, 9.5% to 10% recorded once. This sample also belongs to another study, concerning yellow fever vaccine responses in identical twins.

The rearrangement joins TRBV27 to TRBJ2-7; D remains unclear. Material: PBMCs. The receptor's source is a woman younger than 35 in good health. In nucleotides, the CDR3 is TGTGCCAGCAGTTCACAAGTTGGCTACGAGCAGTACTTC. Amino acids: CASSSQVGYEQYF.